The sequence of this T cell receptor (beta chain) was determined in a study of blood T cell repertoires in COVID-19. V dropped 4 bases and J dropped 7; count of bases not matched to a gene: 6. Germline V CDR1 and CDR2: SNHLY, FYNNEI. The CDR3 is 14 amino acids. The data were produced by immunoSEQ multiplex PCR, yet TCRdb's version contains in-frame clones alone and is incomplete. The repertoire includes 200,000 to 250,000 clones, more than 70% of them detected once, and approximately 2% sits in the top ten. Sequencing was performed on PBMCs or T cells enriched from blood (not recorded which). The receptor comes from a woman aged 50 to 65 who had recovered from COVID-19. The chain joins TRBV2 to TRBJ1-4; 7 bases map to TRBD1. The CDR3 DNA sequence: TGTGCCAGCAGTGTCAGGGGGACTGGTGAAAAACTGTTTTTT. Translation: CASSVRGTGEKLFF.